This entry concerns a single T cell receptor beta chain. Its binding antigen is unknown. The sample holds no much larger clone one base away, and base qualities are not on file. The cohort was made up of several hundred healthy bone marrow donors. Cohort members were all nominally healthy when sampled, although unrecorded immune exposures were likely present. The donor tested CMV seropositive and was one of the 289 seropositive cohort members. Each donor provided a peripheral blood sample, and peripheral blood mononuclear cells were used for TCR beta sequencing. Genomic DNA extraction from the blood cell samples was performed with the Qiagen DNeasy Blood Extraction Kit. The data were taken from a study of cytomegalovirus exposure and HLA in healthy donors (dated by TCRdb to 2016 to 2017). The study in broad terms: An earlier analysis of 587 of the donors reported about 250 Gb of sequence data and around 120 million unique TCR beta sequences from about 180 million T cells. Typing coverage differed by locus: A, B, C, DRB1 and DQB1 were typed in roughly 629-640 donors, DQA1 in about 500, DPA1 in 600 to 610, and DPB1 in roughly 450. A separate validation cohort of about 110 different subjects was used in addition to the roughly 700-subject first cohort. An earlier analysis of roughly 580 of the donors used high-throughput TCR beta sequencing to judge whether each TCR beta V gene segment behaved as functional or pseudogenic. To predict cytomegalovirus infection status, the study combined high-throughput TCR immunosequencing, statistical association of individual TCRs with disease status, and machine learning. In the later analysis, no new phenotypic data were used to find candidate immune exposures; instead, reliance was placed on TCR beta sequences and their occurrence across donors. A later analysis re-examined previously published TCR beta repertoires from about 670 donors and added high-resolution HLA genotyping to investigate patterns of TCR occurrence. Of the roughly 410 genotyped donors, approximately 80% were placed in the genetic ancestry cluster associated with self-reported Caucasian donors. Donor age, sex, ethnicity and CMV serostatus were collected together with the repertoire data. On average, roughly 250,000 unique TCR beta nucleotide sequences were sequenced per donor among a few hundred genotyped donors of the cohort, with around 19% of those sequences being non-productive. Roughly five DR-DQ haplotypes were treated as single units for association and clustering because of strong linkage in the cohort. The study profiled the T cell repertoires of under 850 subjects by immunosequencing and related them to cytomegalovirus serostatus. All discovery cohort repertoires had been generated on a single sequencing platform. The study aimed to test whether signatures of past pathogen exposure could be identified by cataloging public T cell receptors. An early release that covered several hundred HLA-typed donors contained approximately 300 gigabases of sequencing data and around 80 million unique TCR sequences. In a later genetic analysis, genome-wide SNP genotypes for about 65% of the 666 donors were used, and that subset was treated as a discovery cohort. HLA typing included class I and class II loci at four-digit resolution.

Study-wide conclusions, independent of this receptor: Because HLA typing was unavailable for some donors at each locus, only the typed subset was used in association tests. Several of the top co-occurrence clusters appeared to be linked to parvovirus B19, influenza, CMV and Epstein-Barr virus, according to a later analysis. At a false discovery rate of 0.05, a later analysis linked about 16,000 TCR beta sequences to specific HLA alleles. Most TCR sequences were seen in very few donors, while some public TCRs were found in many individuals. The earlier analysis of some 540 of the donors excluded 15 to 20 rarely observed V segments, including chromosome 9 orphons, because counts were too low. This cohort had only TCR beta chains sequenced, and the lack of alpha or paired-chain data limited which features could be detected. A later analysis found that TCR association rates varied across HLA loci, with DRB1 alleles showing the most associated TCRs and HLA-C alleles the fewest. The classifier was reported to diagnose cytomegalovirus status with high specificity and sensitivity in both the original and validation cohorts. V-gene and J-gene trimming of TCR beta chains was associated with a missense DCLRE1C variant in a later genetic analysis, and the association was replicated in an independent cohort. The only immune exposure information available for the cohort was CMV serostatus. In vitro tests confirmed that a few of the cytomegalovirus-associated TCR beta chains recognize cytomegalovirus antigens. The study gave a list of about 170 TCR beta chains associated with cytomegalovirus. Correlated functional status among segregating V segments might reflect linkage disequilibrium, but an unknown experimental factor could not be ruled out. A further reported finding was that TCR beta sequences accurately predicted the HLA-A and HLA-B alleles for most subjects in the first cohort. A cluster of highly shared sequence variants was judged likely to represent a technical artifact of the sequencing pipeline. A later analysis found that HLA-associated TCR beta chains were more clonally expanded and had lower generation probabilities than equally common non-associated chains. In an earlier analysis of 587 of the donors, most TCR beta V segments appeared in productive rearrangements about 87% or about 30% of the time, broadly matching IMGT annotations. When HLA alleles, especially DR and DQ, strongly co-occurred, TCR associations were difficult to assign to individual alleles. According to a later genetic analysis, donors in an Asian-associated ancestry cluster had fewer N-insertions in productive TCRs than the approximately 700-donor mean. The authors suggested that the approach could potentially be generalized to other disease states and immunological phenotypes. The presence/absence analyses assumed that sequencing depth was roughly uniform across donors, and that assumption may not be true. In a later analysis, most CMV-associated TCR beta chains were found to appear HLA-restricted, with HLA associations seemingly driven largely by CMV exposure.

The library was obtained by the immunoSEQ multiplex PCR assay. For the multiplex PCR, a mixture combining 60 forward primers for TCR Vbeta segments and 13 reverse primers for TCR Jbeta segments was used. The CDR3 region of rearranged TCR beta genes was amplified from genomic DNA by a multiplex PCR assay. Amplified TCR beta libraries were sequenced as 87-base-pair reads on the Illumina HiSeq System. As for the original processing: Across the roughly 700 repertoires, a later analysis counted tens of millions of unique TCR beta chains, roughly 11 million of which were shared by at least two donors. Raw reads were error-corrected and collapsed into unique sequences by a nearest-neighbor algorithm in which closely related sequences were merged to remove PCR and sequencing errors. V, D and J gene segments were assigned by aligning CDR3 sequences to IMGT reference sequences. For a sequence to be retained, a match of at least six nucleotides to both a V gene segment and a J gene segment was required. A rearrangement was called productive if the CDR3 had no stop codons and remained in frame with V and J, and every other rearrangement was called non-productive. Following IMGT convention, CDR3 was defined as the stretch from the second conserved V-encoded cysteine to the conserved J-encoded phenylalanine. Sequences without an unambiguous match to a single V gene segment were excluded from the earlier analysis of a few hundred of the donors. An earlier analysis of 450 to 650 of the donors called V segments functional above 56.7% productive rearrangements and segregating when the between-donor standard deviation exceeded 5%. A statistical classification framework was developed to diagnose cytomegalovirus status using the catalog of TCR beta chain sequences. In a later analysis, TCR nucleotide sequences were compared against IMGT/GENE-DB human TR gene sequences so that V and J genes could be assigned. Using the TCRdist pipeline, a later analysis assigned CDR3 sequences along with most-parsimonious VDJ recombination scenarios. In a later analysis, each TCR beta chain was defined by its CDR3 amino acid sequence together with its V-gene family, and reads lacking a unique V-gene family were excluded. As a way to deal with suspected cross-contamination and a sequencing artifact, a later analysis dropped hundreds of nucleotide sequences that were highly shared and had low generation probability. In a later analysis, a clonal expansion index for each public chain was calculated from normalized within-repertoire ranks of inferred template counts. In a later analysis, generation probabilities were computed with a VDJ recombination model fitted to out-of-frame rearrangements, and the resulting probabilities were checked against IGoR. In a later analysis, hypergeometric tests were used to score TCR-TCR, TCR-HLA and TCR-CMV co-occurrence, with a repertoire-size bias correction applied to TCR pairs. A later analysis estimated false discovery rates by permuting HLA or CMV assignments 20 times. In a later analysis, co-occurring TCRs were grouped using DBSCAN, with TCRdist sequence similarity added in when clustering inside HLA-allele-positive subsets. Co-occurrence clustering excluded repertoires with fewer than 30,000 or more than 120,000 public chains, plus five with anomalous nucleotide sharing. The source is immuneACCESS, and TCRdb retained only in-frame sequences with V and J called. Part of the clones is not carried over; for the studies checked, unresolved V genes explain less than half of this, and the remainder is unexplained. For V, J and clone size, that table is used; D and trimming come from the DNA. The sample table shows some 110,000 clones, and about 80% are seen once. 5% to 6.5% of the sample is in the top ten clones.

Sequencing input: PBMCs. The TCR was taken from a man in his fifties or sixties in good health and CMV-seropositive.

The CDR3: CASSPTGSGYQPQHF. The DNA sequence is as follows: TGTGCCAGCAGTCCGACAGGATCTGGATATCAGCCCCAGCATTTT. The V gene is TRBV2 and the J gene is TRBJ1-5; matching of 6 bases hints at TRBD1 as the D gene. CDR1 and CDR2, looked up from the germline V gene, are SNHLY and FYNNEI. Counted from cysteine to phenylalanine, this CDR3 has 15 amino acids. Only CDR3 DNA is held: 45 bases, read in frame from base 1. The junction shows trimming of 5 bases on V and 5 bases on J, plus 16 bases between the germline ends. Joined to the reference TRBV2 and TRBJ1-5 proteins, this CDR3 gives the full variable domain: EPEVTQTPSHQVTQMGQEVILRCVPISNHLYFYWYRQILGQKVEFLVSFYNNEISEKSEIFDDQFSVERPDGSNFTLKIRSTKLEDSAMYFCASSPTGSGYQPQHFGDGTRLSIL.